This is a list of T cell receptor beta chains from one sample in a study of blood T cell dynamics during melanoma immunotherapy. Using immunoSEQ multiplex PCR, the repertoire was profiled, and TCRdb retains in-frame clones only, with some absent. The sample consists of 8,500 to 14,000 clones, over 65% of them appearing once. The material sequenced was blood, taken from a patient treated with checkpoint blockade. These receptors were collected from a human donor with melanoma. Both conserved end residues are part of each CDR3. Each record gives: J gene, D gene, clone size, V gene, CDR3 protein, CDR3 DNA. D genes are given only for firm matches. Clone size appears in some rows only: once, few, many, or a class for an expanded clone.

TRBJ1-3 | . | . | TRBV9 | CASSVGWAGNTIYF | TGTGCCAGCAGCGTAGGCTGGGCTGGAAACACCATATATTTT
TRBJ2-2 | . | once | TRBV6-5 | CASSRTGGNTGELFF | TGTGCCAGCAGTCGCACCGGCGGGAACACCGGGGAGCTGTTTTTT
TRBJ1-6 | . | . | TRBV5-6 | CASRAHSYNSPLHF | TGTGCCAGCAGGGCTCACTCCTATAATTCACCCCTCCACTTT
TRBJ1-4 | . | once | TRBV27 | CASTYRRGEKLFF | TGTGCCAGCACGTACAGGAGGGGTGAAAAACTGTTTTTT
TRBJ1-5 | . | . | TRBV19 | CASSRGLGNQPQHF | TGTGCCAGTAGTAGGGGGCTGGGGAATCAGCCCCAGCATTTT
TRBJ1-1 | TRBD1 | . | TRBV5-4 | CASSLGTGTEAFF | TGTGCCAGCAGCTTGGGGACAGGGACTGAAGCTTTCTTT
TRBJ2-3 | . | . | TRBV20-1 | CSASRLDTQYF | TGCAGTGCTAGTCGCCTAGATACGCAGTATTTT
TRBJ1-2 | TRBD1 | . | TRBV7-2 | CASSPQQGNYGYTF | TGTGCCAGCAGCCCGCAACAGGGGAACTATGGCTACACCTTC
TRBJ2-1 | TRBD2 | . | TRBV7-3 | CASSPGLAGVYEQFF | TGTGCCAGCAGCCCTGGACTAGCGGGAGTTTATGAGCAGTTCTTC
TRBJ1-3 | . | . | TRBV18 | CASSPVKYGNTIYF | TGTGCCAGCTCACCGGTAAAATACGGAAACACCATATATTTT
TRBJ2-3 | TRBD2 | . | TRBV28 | CAIGQTVSRLAETTDTQYF | TGTGCCATCGGACAAACAGTGTCCCGACTAGCCGAAACCACAGATACGCAGTATTTT
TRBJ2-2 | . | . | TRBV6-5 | CASSSDIGAGELFF | TGTGCCAGCAGTTCGGACATTGGCGCCGGGGAGCTGTTTTTT
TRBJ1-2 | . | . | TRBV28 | CASSYGGLGNYGYTF | TGTGCCAGCAGTTATGGGGGGTTGGGTAACTATGGCTACACCTTC
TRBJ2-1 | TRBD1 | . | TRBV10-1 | CASRADRVLNGGAYNEQFF | TGCGCCAGCAGGGCGGACAGGGTCCTAAATGGGGGAGCCTACAATGAGCAGTTCTTC
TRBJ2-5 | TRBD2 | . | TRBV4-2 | CASSQDDRGVSGGAKTQYF | TGTGCCAGCAGCCAAGATGACCGCGGGGTTAGCGGGGGGGCAAAGACCCAGTACTTC
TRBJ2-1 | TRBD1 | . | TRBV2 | CASRPGTGSSYNEQFF | TGTGCCAGCAGACCCGGGACAGGGAGCTCCTACAATGAGCAGTTCTTC
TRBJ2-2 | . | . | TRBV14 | CASSLRTPNTGELFF | TGTGCCAGCAGCCTGCGGACTCCTAACACCGGGGAGCTGTTTTTT